This section outlines one T cell receptor (beta chain) sequence together with its context. This clone was observed a single time. What antigen it recognizes has not been identified. The sample holds no much larger clone one base away, and base qualities are not on file. The CDR3 covers 14 residues, taking in both the cysteine and the phenylalanine. Solely the CDR3 DNA is kept, with 42 bases framed from the first base. V is shortened by 1 base, J by 9 bases, and the region joining them spans 13 bases. CDR1 and CDR2 are read off the germline V gene (reference sequence) as LNHDA and SQIVND. Receptor libraries were prepared by the immunoSEQ multiplex PCR assay. As for how the authors treated the data: A statistical classification framework was developed to diagnose cytomegalovirus status using the catalog of TCR beta chain sequences. In TCRdb, the immuneACCESS table is reduced to in-frame sequences with V and J assigned. These tables do not hold every clone; where another copy was compared, an unresolved V gene accounts for under half, and the others remain unexplained. That table is the source of V, J and clone size, and D and trimming were worked out from the DNA. The sample table holds some 84,000 clones, of which roughly 90% were seen once. Jointly, the top ten make up 2.1% of the sample.

Donors formed part of the validation cohort, which comprised over a hundred subjects and was distinct from the first cohort of some 700 subjects. These data belong to a study of cytomegalovirus exposure and HLA in healthy donors (dated by TCRdb to about 2017). Study-level background: The roughly 650 repertoires of the first cohort and the 110 or so validation repertoires were produced on the same platform, according to a later analysis. The study was designed to test whether signatures of past pathogen exposure could be identified by cataloging public T cell receptors. A separate validation cohort of some 130 different subjects was used in addition to the approximately 700-subject first cohort. To predict cytomegalovirus infection status, the study combined high-throughput TCR immunosequencing, statistical association of individual TCRs with disease status, and machine learning. Paper-wide results and their limitations: Most TCR sequences were observed very rarely across donors, whereas some public TCRs were present in many individuals. Three of the identified cytomegalovirus-associated TCR beta chains were confirmed in vitro to be specific for cytomegalovirus antigens. The authors suggested that the approach could potentially be extended to other disease states and immunological phenotypes. In the study, around 150 TCR beta chains were listed as associated with cytomegalovirus. The classifier was reported to diagnose cytomegalovirus status with high specificity and sensitivity in both the original cohort and the validation cohort. All 120 or so repertoires were used to score co-occurrence in the validation cohort in a later analysis, because that analysis had no HLA typing for the cohort. In a later analysis, TCRs clustered in the first cohort were found to also tend to co-occur in the 120 validation repertoires, with about 94% of cluster scores above 0.

This sequence uses TRBV19 and TRBJ2-1; the D gene is possibly TRBD1, with 5 bases matching. Sequencing used PBMCs. The TCR was taken from a man aged 25 to 45 in good health and CMV-seronegative. The sequenced DNA: TGTGCCAGTAGTATAGGCCAGCAGGGCCCTGAGCAGTTCTTC. Translated, it reads CASSIGQQGPEQFF.